This T cell receptor (beta chain) emerged from a study of shared clonotypes between healthy human individuals. Study background: Each donor's CD4 naive and CD4 memory cells filled three plates apiece, CD8 naive two, and CD8 memory one.

Only in-frame clones appear in the TCRdb table, and some are missing; sequencing was by immunoSEQ multiplex PCR. Among roughly 1,500,000 clones, 95% to 99% were seen once, and the ten largest hold 0.45%. Only Caucasian adults living in Nashville, Tennessee served as donors. Trimming took off 4 bases at V and 1 base at J, with 17 bases between the two ends. The germline gives CDR1 SGHDN, CDR2 FVKESK. The CDR3 sequence is 17 residues long. The sequencing input was naive CD4+ T cells sorted from blood. Subset denoted: CD45RA+ positively selected. V and J are TRBV14 and TRBJ2-1; no reliable D call. The receptor was derived from a man younger than 40 in good health. CDR3 protein: CASSPSVSWVSYNEQFF. As DNA, the CDR3 is TGTGCCAGCAGCCCTTCGGTTTCTTGGGTTTCCTACAATGAGCAGTTCTTC. The variable domain in full, completed from reference TRBV14 and TRBJ2-1, reads EAGVTQFPSHSVIEKGQTVTLRCDPISGHDNLYWYRRVMGKEIKFLLHFVKESKQDESGMPNNRFLAERTGGTYSTLKVQPAELEDSGVYFCASSPSVSWVSYNEQFFGPGTRLTVL.